The rows below give T cell receptor beta chains drawn from one sample of a study of T cell responses to AZD1222 COVID-19 vaccine. The repertoire was sequenced with immunoSEQ multiplex PCR; TCRdb's copy has only in-frame clones and lacks some. Altogether more than 90,000 clones are present, about 86% being singletons, with the ten largest covering roughly 1.4%. The sample here was peripheral blood, taken on day 0 of AZD1222 vaccination. These receptors came from an adult in good health. The CDR3 runs from the conserved cysteine through the conserved F or W. Fields, in order: clone size, D gene, V gene, J gene, CDR3 protein, CDR3 DNA. The D gene is left open where the match is weak. Size values are once, few and many counts, or a class for expanded clones, and some rows have none.

clone_size: -
d_call: -
v_call: TRBV28
j_call: TRBJ2-2
cdr3_aa: CASSFGAAGDEVGELFF
cdr3_nt: TGTGCCAGCAGTTTCGGGGCGGCAGGGGATGAGGTCGGGGAGCTGTTTTTT

clone_size: -
d_call: -
v_call: TRBV3-1/TRBV3-2
j_call: TRBJ1-1
cdr3_aa: CASSQQYDSAEAFF
cdr3_nt: TGTGCCAGCAGCCAACAGTATGACAGTGCCGAAGCTTTCTTT

clone_size: -
d_call: TRBD1
v_call: TRBV7-8
j_call: TRBJ2-7
cdr3_aa: CASSLRGQKARTEQYF
cdr3_nt: TGTGCCAGCAGTTTAAGGGGGCAAAAAGCCAGGACCGAGCAGTACTTC

clone_size: -
d_call: -
v_call: TRBV18
j_call: TRBJ2-2
cdr3_aa: CASSPRGSSNTGELFF
cdr3_nt: TGTGCCAGCTCACCTAGGGGGTCCTCGAACACCGGGGAGCTGTTTTTT

clone_size: few
d_call: -
v_call: TRBV7-2
j_call: TRBJ2-1
cdr3_aa: CASSLAPRDTTYNEQFF
cdr3_nt: TGTGCCAGCAGCTTAGCGCCGCGGGATACAACCTACAATGAGCAGTTCTTC

clone_size: once
d_call: -
v_call: TRBV12-3/TRBV12-4
j_call: TRBJ1-6
cdr3_aa: CASSPPKGPLHF
cdr3_nt: TGTGCCAGCAGTCCCCCGAAGGGACCCCTCCACTTT

clone_size: -
d_call: -
v_call: TRBV5-8
j_call: TRBJ2-1
cdr3_aa: CASSLIDVAYNEQFF
cdr3_nt: TGTGCCAGCAGCTTAATCGACGTAGCCTACAATGAGCAGTTCTTC

clone_size: -
d_call: TRBD1
v_call: TRBV5-1
j_call: TRBJ1-5
cdr3_aa: CASSWTGPDQPQHF
cdr3_nt: TGCGCCAGCAGCTGGACAGGGCCTGATCAGCCCCAGCATTTT

clone_size: -
d_call: -
v_call: TRBV28
j_call: TRBJ1-1
cdr3_aa: CASSRTAGIAFF
cdr3_nt: TGTGCCAGCAGCCGGACAGCAGGGATCGCTTTCTTT

clone_size: -
d_call: -
v_call: TRBV2
j_call: TRBJ2-3
cdr3_aa: CASSSAPGRSSTDTQYF
cdr3_nt: TGTGCCAGCAGTTCTGCCCCCGGGAGATCTAGCACAGATACGCAGTATTTT

clone_size: -
d_call: -
v_call: TRBV4-1
j_call: TRBJ1-6
cdr3_aa: CASSQDSAGVVSPLHF
cdr3_nt: TGCGCCAGCAGCCAAGATTCAGCAGGGGTAGTTTCACCCCTCCACTTT

clone_size: -
d_call: -
v_call: TRBV12-3/TRBV12-4
j_call: TRBJ1-5
cdr3_aa: CASSRGDQPQHF
cdr3_nt: TGTGCCAGCAGTCGGGGGGACCAGCCCCAGCATTTT

clone_size: -
d_call: TRBD2
v_call: TRBV3-1/TRBV3-2
j_call: TRBJ2-2
cdr3_aa: CASSHRGVSDTGELFF
cdr3_nt: TGTGCCAGCAGCCACCGGGGGGTATCCGACACCGGGGAGCTGTTTTTT

clone_size: -
d_call: -
v_call: TRBV19
j_call: TRBJ1-1
cdr3_aa: CASSIEGTAAGEAFF
cdr3_nt: TGTGCCAGTAGTATAGAGGGGACGGCCGCTGGTGAAGCTTTCTTT

clone_size: -
d_call: -
v_call: TRBV7-9
j_call: TRBJ2-7
cdr3_aa: CASSLAPDFGYEQYF
cdr3_nt: TGTGCCAGCAGCTTAGCGCCAGACTTCGGCTACGAGCAGTACTTC

clone_size: -
d_call: -
v_call: TRBV29-1
j_call: TRBJ2-7
cdr3_aa: CSVEDPRASYEQYF
cdr3_nt: TGCAGCGTTGAAGACCCTCGTGCATCCTACGAGCAGTACTTC

clone_size: -
d_call: TRBD1
v_call: TRBV11-3
j_call: TRBJ2-1
cdr3_aa: CASGTGGNEQFF
cdr3_nt: TGTGCCAGCGGGACAGGGGGCAATGAGCAGTTCTTC

clone_size: -
d_call: -
v_call: TRBV19
j_call: TRBJ1-1
cdr3_aa: CASSVYRENTEAFF
cdr3_nt: TGTGCCAGTAGTGTTTACAGGGAGAACACTGAAGCTTTCTTT

clone_size: once
d_call: -
v_call: TRBV5-6
j_call: TRBJ2-3
cdr3_aa: CASSLGQPDTDTQYF
cdr3_nt: TGTGCCAGCAGCTTGGGACAGCCCGACACAGATACGCAGTATTTT

clone_size: -
d_call: TRBD1
v_call: TRBV19
j_call: TRBJ1-2
cdr3_aa: CASRDRGAADGYTF
cdr3_nt: TGTGCCAGTAGGGACAGGGGGGCTGCGGATGGCTACACCTTC

clone_size: -
d_call: TRBD1
v_call: TRBV7-9
j_call: TRBJ1-3
cdr3_aa: CASSRDRAGNTIYF
cdr3_nt: TGTGCCAGCAGCCGCGACAGGGCAGGAAACACCATATATTTT

clone_size: -
d_call: -
v_call: TRBV5-1
j_call: TRBJ1-2
cdr3_aa: CASSPGGGDGYTF
cdr3_nt: TGCGCCAGCAGCCCGGGGGGGGGCGATGGCTACACCTTC

clone_size: -
d_call: -
v_call: TRBV7-2
j_call: TRBJ1-3
cdr3_aa: CASSLRSGGNSGNTIYF
cdr3_nt: TGTGCCAGCAGCTTAAGATCTGGGGGCAACTCTGGAAACACCATATATTTT

clone_size: -
d_call: -
v_call: TRBV7-2
j_call: TRBJ2-3
cdr3_aa: CASSFDRGGADTQYF
cdr3_nt: TGTGCCAGCAGCTTCGACAGGGGAGGGGCAGATACGCAGTATTTT

clone_size: -
d_call: -
v_call: TRBV30
j_call: TRBJ1-5
cdr3_aa: CAWSPYSNQPQHF
cdr3_nt: TGTGCCTGGAGCCCTTATAGCAATCAGCCCCAGCATTTT

clone_size: once
d_call: TRBD1
v_call: TRBV23-1
j_call: TRBJ1-4
cdr3_aa: CASSRGGTGSNEKLFF
cdr3_nt: TGCGCCAGCAGTCGTGGCGGGACAGGGAGCAATGAAAAACTGTTTTTT

clone_size: -
d_call: -
v_call: TRBV7-2
j_call: TRBJ1-2
cdr3_aa: CASSPGQGTTYGYTF
cdr3_nt: TGTGCCAGCAGCCCTGGACAAGGTACGACCTATGGCTACACCTTC

clone_size: -
d_call: TRBD1
v_call: TRBV6-2/TRBV6-3
j_call: TRBJ1-2
cdr3_aa: CASSDLQGAGYTF
cdr3_nt: TGTGCCAGCAGTGATTTACAGGGGGCTGGCTACACCTTC

clone_size: -
d_call: -
v_call: TRBV18
j_call: TRBJ2-1
cdr3_aa: CASSQGHPGTYNEQFF
cdr3_nt: TGTGCCAGCTCACAGGGACACCCAGGCACCTACAATGAGCAGTTCTTC

clone_size: -
d_call: -
v_call: TRBV2
j_call: TRBJ2-1
cdr3_aa: CAQDPQGLDEQFF
cdr3_nt: TGTGCCCAGGACCCCCAGGGGTTGGATGAGCAGTTCTTC

clone_size: -
d_call: -
v_call: TRBV5-4
j_call: TRBJ2-3
cdr3_aa: CASSLLFITDTQYF
cdr3_nt: TGTGCCAGCAGCTTGCTGTTTATCACAGATACGCAGTATTTT

clone_size: -
d_call: -
v_call: TRBV5-1
j_call: TRBJ1-5
cdr3_aa: CASSLQGEGGQPQHF
cdr3_nt: TGCGCCAGCAGCTTACAGGGAGAGGGAGGACAGCCCCAGCATTTT

clone_size: once
d_call: -
v_call: TRBV28
j_call: TRBJ2-7
cdr3_aa: CASRLKGGGAYEQYF
cdr3_nt: TGTGCCAGCAGGCTGAAGGGCGGAGGGGCGTACGAGCAGTACTTC

clone_size: -
d_call: -
v_call: TRBV4-3
j_call: TRBJ1-1
cdr3_aa: CASSQDPGLTEAFF
cdr3_nt: TGCGCCAGCAGCCAAGACCCCGGTCTCACTGAAGCTTTCTTT

clone_size: -
d_call: -
v_call: TRBV28
j_call: TRBJ2-2
cdr3_aa: CALRGVNTGELFF
cdr3_nt: TGTGCTCTCCGTGGTGTTAACACCGGGGAGCTGTTTTTT

clone_size: few
d_call: TRBD1
v_call: TRBV29-1
j_call: TRBJ2-3
cdr3_aa: CSVEAGQALVTF
cdr3_nt: TGCAGCGTTGAGGCGGGACAGGCGCTTGTGACTTTT

clone_size: -
d_call: -
v_call: TRBV7-2
j_call: TRBJ2-3
cdr3_aa: CASSLARGGRNTQYF
cdr3_nt: TGTGCCAGCAGCTTAGCGCGAGGTGGAAGGAATACGCAGTATTTT

clone_size: -
d_call: TRBD1
v_call: TRBV5-1
j_call: TRBJ1-4
cdr3_aa: CASSLDRTGGKEKLFF
cdr3_nt: TGCGCCAGCAGCTTGGACCGGACAGGGGGGAAGGAAAAACTGTTTTTT

clone_size: -
d_call: -
v_call: TRBV6-5
j_call: TRBJ1-6
cdr3_aa: CASRDTGRGSPLHF
cdr3_nt: TGTGCCAGCAGGGACACAGGGAGGGGCTCACCCCTCCACTTT

clone_size: -
d_call: -
v_call: TRBV4-3
j_call: TRBJ1-5
cdr3_aa: CASSQDSSFNQPQHF
cdr3_nt: TGCGCCAGCAGCCAAGACAGTTCCTTCAATCAGCCCCAGCATTTT

clone_size: -
d_call: -
v_call: TRBV7-2
j_call: TRBJ2-7
cdr3_aa: CASSPQGWYASEQYF
cdr3_nt: TGTGCCAGCAGCCCGCAGGGGTGGTACGCTTCCGAGCAGTACTTC

clone_size: -
d_call: TRBD1
v_call: TRBV27
j_call: TRBJ1-2
cdr3_aa: CASSLGAGGNYGYTF
cdr3_nt: TGTGCCAGCAGTTTGGGGGCAGGGGGCAACTATGGCTACACCTTC

clone_size: -
d_call: -
v_call: TRBV7-2
j_call: TRBJ1-2
cdr3_aa: CASSLVHRESNYGYTF
cdr3_nt: TGTGCCAGCAGCTTAGTCCACAGGGAATCTAACTATGGCTACACCTTC

clone_size: -
d_call: TRBD2
v_call: TRBV5-4
j_call: TRBJ2-2
cdr3_aa: CASSPGLAGVAGELFF
cdr3_nt: TGTGCCAGCAGCCCGGGACTAGCGGGAGTAGCCGGGGAGCTGTTTTTT

clone_size: -
d_call: -
v_call: TRBV6-1
j_call: TRBJ1-2
cdr3_aa: CASSDGVGGYTF
cdr3_nt: TGTGCCAGCAGTGACGGAGTGGGCGGCTACACCTTC

clone_size: -
d_call: -
v_call: TRBV5-1
j_call: TRBJ1-3
cdr3_aa: CASSVPDSGNTIYF
cdr3_nt: TGCGCCAGCAGCGTCCCGGACAGCGGAAACACCATATATTTT

clone_size: -
d_call: TRBD1
v_call: TRBV27
j_call: TRBJ1-2
cdr3_aa: CASSLSRGQGLGF
cdr3_nt: TGTGCCAGCAGTTTATCCCGGGGACAGGGCCTAGGATTC

clone_size: -
d_call: TRBD1
v_call: TRBV7-2
j_call: TRBJ1-2
cdr3_aa: CASSLSWDGTVYGYTF
cdr3_nt: TGTGCCAGCAGCTTAAGCTGGGATGGGACAGTTTATGGCTACACCTTC

clone_size: -
d_call: -
v_call: TRBV6-5
j_call: TRBJ1-2
cdr3_aa: CASTRLGDQGYTF
cdr3_nt: TGTGCCAGCACCCGACTCGGCGATCAGGGCTACACCTTC

clone_size: -
d_call: -
v_call: TRBV13
j_call: TRBJ2-7
cdr3_aa: CASSSLRGEQYF
cdr3_nt: TGTGCCAGCAGTTCCTTACGAGGTGAGCAGTACTTC

clone_size: -
d_call: TRBD1
v_call: TRBV28
j_call: TRBJ1-5
cdr3_aa: CASSSGQSNQPQHF
cdr3_nt: TGTGCCAGCAGTTCGGGACAGAGCAATCAGCCCCAGCATTTT

clone_size: -
d_call: -
v_call: TRBV5-1
j_call: TRBJ1-5
cdr3_aa: CASSLGTESNQPQHF
cdr3_nt: TGCGCCAGCAGCTTGGGGACAGAGAGCAATCAGCCCCAGCATTTT

clone_size: -
d_call: TRBD1
v_call: TRBV5-1
j_call: TRBJ1-4
cdr3_aa: CASSLTPGQGASEKLFF
cdr3_nt: TGCGCCAGCAGCCTAACCCCGGGACAGGGGGCGAGTGAAAAACTGTTTTTT

clone_size: -
d_call: -
v_call: TRBV18
j_call: TRBJ2-1
cdr3_aa: CASGSSSYNEQFF
cdr3_nt: TGTGCCAGCGGGTCTAGCTCCTACAATGAGCAGTTCTTC

clone_size: -
d_call: -
v_call: TRBV5-1
j_call: TRBJ2-2
cdr3_aa: CASSLVANTGELFF
cdr3_nt: TGCGCCAGCAGCTTGGTGGCGAACACCGGGGAGCTGTTTTTT

clone_size: -
d_call: -
v_call: TRBV28
j_call: TRBJ2-1
cdr3_aa: CASRSHGFEQFF
cdr3_nt: TGTGCCAGCAGATCCCACGGATTCGAGCAGTTCTTC

clone_size: -
d_call: -
v_call: TRBV7-9
j_call: TRBJ2-7
cdr3_aa: CASSFGGDRTFSYEQYF
cdr3_nt: TGTGCCAGCAGCTTCGGAGGTGACAGGACTTTCTCCTACGAGCAGTACTTC